These T cell receptor beta chains were read from a single sample in a study of CD8+CD57+ T cells in acquired aplastic anemia. A single record per CDR3 protein comes from TCRdb applying MiXCR to the reads. The profile covers 62,000 or so distinct CDR3 sequences, with roughly half appearing a single time and roughly 8.7% taken by the ten largest. Source material: sorted CD4+, CD8+, or CD8+CD57+ T cells (not recorded which) from PBMCs. These receptors were collected from a human donor in good health, serving as a control. CDR3s include the opening cysteine and the closing phenylalanine or tryptophan. D genes are given only for firm matches. Clone size, where shown, is once, few, many, or a class for clones that have expanded.

TRBV19	TRBJ2-5	.	.	TGTGCCAGTAGTGCCGAGTCGGCAGAGACCCAGTACTTC	CASSAESAETQYF
TRBV24-1	TRBJ2-7	.	TRBD1	TGTGCCACCAGTGAGCGGACAGGGGAAATCGAGCAGTACTTC	CATSERTGEIEQYF
TRBV5-1	TRBJ2-1	.	TRBD2	TGCGCCAGCAGCCTTAGCGGGGGGGCCAATGAGCAGTTCTTC	CASSLSGGANEQFF
TRBV7-9	TRBJ2-3	many	TRBD2	TGTGCCAGCAGCCAAAGACCGGGACTAGTAGTGGATACGCAGTATTTT	CASSQRPGLVVDTQYF
TRBV7-9	TRBJ1-2	many	.	TGTGCCAGCAGCTTAGTCGGGGGCCCCCCGTCTGGCTACACCTTC	CASSLVGGPPSGYTF
TRBV10-3	TRBJ1-5	.	TRBD1	TGTGCCACCCAAAGTCTAGACAGGGGCGTAAATCAGCCCCAGCATTTT	CATQSLDRGVNQPQHF
TRBV9	TRBJ1-2	.	.	TGTGCCAGCAGCGCCAGAGTTCACTATGGCTACACCTTC	CASSARVHYGYTF
TRBV9	TRBJ1-1	many	TRBD1	TGTGCCAGCAGCGTAGGGGACAGGGGAGGGCTGACTGAAGCTTTCTTT	CASSVGDRGGLTEAFF
TRBV20-1	TRBJ2-7	many	TRBD2	TGCAGTGCTTATGGACTAGCGGGAGTGTCCCACGAGCAGTACTTC	CSAYGLAGVSHEQYF
TRBV25-1	TRBJ2-1	.	.	TGTGCCAGCAGTTTAGAGAACAGCGCCTACAATGAGCAGTTCTTC	CASSLENSAYNEQFF
TRBV19	TRBJ1-1	.	.	TGTGCCAGTAGTATATTGAACACTGAAGCTTTCTTT	CASSILNTEAFF
TRBV7-9	TRBJ2-7	many	TRBD2	TGTGCCAGCAACACGACTAGCGGGGGGGATCCCTACGAGCAGTACTTC	CASNTTSGGDPYEQYF
TRBV10-3	TRBJ2-7	.	.	TGTGCCATCAGTGAAAAGGGACGGAGCTCCTACGAGCAGTACTTC	CAISEKGRSSYEQYF
TRBV9	TRBJ1-6	.	.	TGTGCCAGCAGCCCCGGGATCGCCTCACCCCTCCACTTT	CASSPGIASPLHF
TRBV20-1	TRBJ2-7	.	TRBD1	TGCAGTGCAATGGGACAGGACGTCTACGAGCAGTACTTC	CSAMGQDVYEQYF
TRBV29-1	TRBJ2-7	few	.	TGCAGCGTTCAGGAGTCCTACGAGCAGTACTTC	CSVQESYEQYF
TRBV29-1	TRBJ2-1	.	TRBD1	TGCAGCGCCCAGGGGACAGGGGCCTACAATGAGCAGTTCTTC	CSAQGTGAYNEQFF
TRBV2	TRBJ1-2	.	.	TGTGCCAGCAGTGAATTAGGGGGGCAGGCTGGCTACACCTTC	CASSELGGQAGYTF
TRBV19	TRBJ2-1	.	.	TGTGCCAGTAGTATCATTGTGGGGTGGGCGCACAATGAGCAGTTCTTC	CASSIIVGWAHNEQFF
TRBV2	TRBJ2-7	few	.	TGTGCCAGCGGGGTCTACGAGCAGTACTTC	CASGVYEQYF